A selection of T cell receptor beta chains follows, all from one sample in a study of monozygotic twins with inflammatory bowel disease. TCRdb reprocessed the 5' RACE reads and reports one entry per CDR3 protein, with no DNA. Its table lists hundreds of thousands of distinct CDR3 sequences. Sequencing used blood. Receptor source: a human donor with ulcerative colitis or Crohn's disease, or a healthy co-twin of an affected twin (not recorded which). The CDR3 runs from the conserved cysteine through the conserved F or W. Fields, in order: V gene, CDR3 length, J gene, CDR3 protein.

V gene: TRBV12-3/TRBV12-4
CDR3 length: 14
J gene: TRBJ1-2
CDR3 protein: CASSLGGGRRGYTF

V gene: TRBV6-5
CDR3 length: 15
J gene: TRBJ2-1
CDR3 protein: CASSWRDGSYNEQFF

V gene: TRBV29-1
CDR3 length: 13
J gene: TRBJ2-1
CDR3 protein: CSDRIAGWGEQFF

V gene: TRBV7-9
CDR3 length: 14
J gene: TRBJ2-7
CDR3 protein: CASSEYRDTSEQYF

V gene: TRBV12-3/TRBV12-4
CDR3 length: 16
J gene: TRBJ1-4
CDR3 protein: CASSPRPGSTNEKLFF

V gene: TRBV2
CDR3 length: 16
J gene: TRBJ2-5
CDR3 protein: CASSDRSGTGGETQYF

V gene: TRBV5-5
CDR3 length: 14
J gene: TRBJ1-4
CDR3 protein: CASSLVAGNEKLFF

V gene: TRBV4-3
CDR3 length: 14
J gene: TRBJ1-2
CDR3 protein: CASSPGVGNYGYTF

V gene: TRBV10-3
CDR3 length: 15
J gene: TRBJ2-1
CDR3 protein: CAISDPTEAYNEQFF

V gene: TRBV3-1
CDR3 length: 16
J gene: TRBJ2-3
CDR3 protein: CATREGTSGSTDTQYF

V gene: TRBV5-6
CDR3 length: 15
J gene: TRBJ2-3
CDR3 protein: CASSWEQISTDTQYF

V gene: TRBV12-3/TRBV12-4
CDR3 length: 15
J gene: TRBJ2-3
CDR3 protein: CASTSLRGNSDTQYF

V gene: TRBV18
CDR3 length: 15
J gene: TRBJ2-7
CDR3 protein: CASSPTSRLTYEQYF

V gene: TRBV29-1
CDR3 length: 14
J gene: TRBJ2-3
CDR3 protein: CSVEMDRGPDTQYF

V gene: TRBV6-6
CDR3 length: 13
J gene: TRBJ2-7
CDR3 protein: CASSQSWGYEQYF

V gene: TRBV19
CDR3 length: 14
J gene: TRBJ1-1
CDR3 protein: CASRGRPPNTEAFF

V gene: TRBV15
CDR3 length: 14
J gene: TRBJ2-1
CDR3 protein: CATREGQLNNEQFF

V gene: TRBV7-9
CDR3 length: 16
J gene: TRBJ1-6
CDR3 protein: CASSSPRSSYNSPLHF

V gene: TRBV5-4
CDR3 length: 12
J gene: TRBJ1-1
CDR3 protein: CASSGLRSEAFF

V gene: TRBV7-9
CDR3 length: 12
J gene: TRBJ1-1
CDR3 protein: CASSHGTAKAFF

V gene: TRBV7-2
CDR3 length: 15
J gene: TRBJ1-3
CDR3 protein: CASSLAGLGGNTIYF

V gene: TRBV7-9
CDR3 length: 14
J gene: TRBJ2-7
CDR3 protein: CASSLISGSYEQYF

V gene: TRBV27
CDR3 length: 15
J gene: TRBJ2-2
CDR3 protein: CASSLPGGNTGELFF

V gene: TRBV27
CDR3 length: 15
J gene: TRBJ1-6
CDR3 protein: CASSSQGRNNSPLHF

V gene: TRBV5-1
CDR3 length: 14
J gene: TRBJ1-4
CDR3 protein: CATSSRGLNEKLFF

V gene: TRBV6-2/TRBV6-3
CDR3 length: 13
J gene: TRBJ2-4
CDR3 protein: CASRTEWRDIQYF

V gene: TRBV13
CDR3 length: 14
J gene: TRBJ2-7
CDR3 protein: CASSARGGRLEQYF

V gene: TRBV16
CDR3 length: 14
J gene: TRBJ1-6
CDR3 protein: CASSQNPVPGPLHF

V gene: TRBV7-8
CDR3 length: 15
J gene: TRBJ2-7
CDR3 protein: CASSRTGTGDYEQYF

V gene: TRBV4-3
CDR3 length: 15
J gene: TRBJ2-3
CDR3 protein: CASSPSPAVGGAQYF

V gene: TRBV7-9
CDR3 length: 15
J gene: TRBJ1-4
CDR3 protein: CASSLLTATNEKLCF

V gene: TRBV12-3/TRBV12-4
CDR3 length: 13
J gene: TRBJ2-7
CDR3 protein: CASSLQGEYEQYF

V gene: TRBV29-1
CDR3 length: 14
J gene: TRBJ2-1
CDR3 protein: CSVGTKGTYNEQFF

V gene: TRBV10-3
CDR3 length: 12
J gene: TRBJ2-7
CDR3 protein: CAISRTSYEQYF

V gene: TRBV20-1
CDR3 length: 12
J gene: TRBJ2-5
CDR3 protein: CSATAGQETQHF

V gene: TRBV9
CDR3 length: 14
J gene: TRBJ1-6
CDR3 protein: CASSPRVDNSPLHF

V gene: TRBV9
CDR3 length: 11
J gene: TRBJ2-1
CDR3 protein: CASSESNEQFF

V gene: TRBV5-3
CDR3 length: 14
J gene: TRBJ1-1
CDR3 protein: CARSLVGRAAEAFF

V gene: TRBV9
CDR3 length: 14
J gene: TRBJ2-1
CDR3 protein: CASTATLVGNDQFF

V gene: TRBV5-1
CDR3 length: 15
J gene: TRBJ1-4
CDR3 protein: CASSVSTGDIGKLFF

V gene: TRBV14
CDR3 length: 15
J gene: TRBJ2-5
CDR3 protein: CASSQTAGGQETQYF

V gene: TRBV28
CDR3 length: 18
J gene: TRBJ1-4
CDR3 protein: CASSRGAPRGGFNEKLFF

V gene: TRBV7-9
CDR3 length: 17
J gene: TRBJ1-3
CDR3 protein: CASSWGTGTSSGNTIYF

V gene: TRBV23-1
CDR3 length: 14
J gene: TRBJ2-7
CDR3 protein: CASSPLRFTYEQYF

V gene: TRBV6-1
CDR3 length: 14
J gene: TRBJ2-5
CDR3 protein: CASRKPPGGETQYF

V gene: TRBV29-1
CDR3 length: 12
J gene: TRBJ2-7
CDR3 protein: CSVNVGVYEQYF

V gene: TRBV18
CDR3 length: 14
J gene: TRBJ1-1
CDR3 protein: CASSGDRVGAEAFF

V gene: TRBV20-1
CDR3 length: 13
J gene: TRBJ2-5
CDR3 protein: CSAPTSGRETQYF